The next 20 T cell receptor beta chains were all read from a single sample in a study of hypomethylating agent response in myelodysplastic syndrome. Generated by immunoSEQ multiplex PCR, the TCRdb table keeps only in-frame clones and is missing some. The sample lists 2,500 to 3,000 clones, around 82% occurring once. Specimen: bone marrow, collected before or after starting hypomethylating agent treatment for myelodysplastic syndrome (not recorded which). Receptors originate from a human donor with myelodysplastic syndrome.

The CDR3 is CASRNADSNYEQYF. CDR3 DNA sequence: TGTGCCAGCAGAAATGCGGACAGTAACTACGAGCAGTACTTC. The chain couples TRBV5-4 to TRBJ2-7; D might be TRBD1 (6 bases). Germline V gives CDR1 SGHNT, CDR2 YYREEE (reference sequence). Trimming removed 5 bases from V and 3 bases from J, with 15 bases in between. This CDR3 has 14 residues.

CDR3 DNA: TGTGCCAGCAGCCCCCGGGCCCTCGGCGTCGGAAACACCATATATTTT. Translating it yields CASSPRALGVGNTIYF. This sequence joins TRBV21-1 and TRBJ1-3. TRBV21-1 is reported as a pseudogene. The CDR3 covers 16 residues.

J is TRBJ1-1 and V is TRBV11-2; D ambiguous. Germline V gives CDR1 SGHAT, CDR2 FQNNGV. V gave up 4 bases and J gave up 2 bases, with 8 bases separating them. The length of the CDR3 is 13 residues. The DNA for the CDR3 is TGTGCCAGCAGCTATTGGAGTAACACTGAAGCTTTCTTT. As protein: CASSYWSNTEAFF.

The chain links TRBV19 to TRBJ1-3; D unclear. The CDR3 runs to 15 residues. CDR1 is LNHDA and CDR2 is SQIVND in the germline V gene (reference sequence). V was trimmed by 4 bases and J by 4 bases, leaving 14 bases between them. The CDR3 sequence: CASSSAIAGGNTIYF. The CDR3 DNA reads as TGTGCCAGTAGTAGCGCGATTGCCGGAGGAAACACCATATATTTT.

The CDR3 DNA is TGTGCCAGCAGTTGGGGCGGTGCGAGGGGCCGATCCTATAATTCACCCCTCCACTTT. As protein: CASSWGGARGRSYNSPLHF. V is TRBV27 and J is TRBJ1-6, with D maybe TRBD1 (5 bases). With 4 bases removed from V and 1 base from J, the gap between germline ends came to 20 bases. The CDR3 has 19 residues. Germline V gene data show CDR1 as MNHEY and CDR2 as SMNVEV (reference sequence).

This chain links TRBV6-1 with TRBJ2-2; no definite D call. The germline V gene has CDR1 MNHNS and CDR2 SASEGT. V lost 10 bases, J lost 1 base, and 16 bases lay in between. This CDR3 is built from 15 residues. The CDR3 nucleotides are TGTGCCACCCTCCCCCGGACCAGGAACACCGGGGAGCTGTTTTTT. Residues: CATLPRTRNTGELFF.

This clone was seen a few times. The J gene is TRBJ2-7, the V gene TRBV7-2; the D gene is possibly TRBD2 (6 bases). The CDR3 runs to 13 residues. V was clipped by 4 bases and J by 6 bases, with 13 bases between them. CDR1 and CDR2 from the germline V gene are SGHTA and FQGNSA. The CDR3 DNA reads TGTGCCAGCAGCTCCATCGGGGGAATCGAGCAGTACTTC. Translating gives CASSSIGGIEQYF.

V usage is TRBV7-8 and J usage is TRBJ2-3; 8 nucleotides agree with TRBD1. Germline values: CDR1 SGHVS, CDR2 FQNEAQ. This CDR3 has 15 amino acids. Trimming cost V 4 bases and J 3 bases; bases outside gene matches: 6. This chain's CDR3 is CASSSLTGETDTQYF. CDR3 sequence (DNA): TGTGCCAGCAGCTCCCTGACAGGGGAAACAGATACGCAGTATTTT.

The chain joins TRBV7-6 to TRBJ2-7, with D perhaps TRBD1 or TRBD2 (5 bases each). Trimming shortened V by 0 bases and J by 4 bases, and 25 bases separated the two germline ends. Germline V gene data show CDR1 as SGHVS and CDR2 as FNYEAQ. The length of the CDR3 is 19 residues. The CDR3 spells CASSLAYRRADGTFYEQYF. The CDR3 coding sequence is TGTGCCAGCAGCTTAGCCTATCGGAGAGCGGACGGGACCTTTTACGAGCAGTACTTC.

J is TRBJ1-6 and V is TRBV27; unclear D gene. This CDR3 is built from 14 residues. Germline V gene data show CDR1 as MNHEY and CDR2 as SMNVEV (reference sequence). As DNA, the CDR3 is TGTGTCACGGGAGGGAGGCCTAGTAATTCACCCCTCCACTTT. The encoded protein is CVTGGRPSNSPLHF.

This clone was found once. The CDR3 sequence is CASSLPGANTEAFF. In DNA, the CDR3 is TGTGCCAGCAGTTTACCAGGGGCCAACACTGAAGCTTTCTTT. The chain uses TRBV28 and TRBJ1-1; D may be TRBD1 (6 bases). CDR3 size: 14 residues. Deletions cut 2 bases from V and 2 bases from J, with 9 bases between. Germline V gene lookup returns CDR1 MDHEN and CDR2 SYDVKM. Full variable domain (missing parts from reference TRBV28 and TRBJ1-1): DVKVTQSSRYLVKRTGEKVFLECVQDMDHENMFWYRQDPGLGLRLIYFSYDVKMKEKGDIPEGYSVSREKKERFSLILESASTNQTSMYLCASSLPGANTEAFFGQGTRLTVV.

V usage is TRBV21-1 and J usage is TRBJ2-1; no check of the table's D call, TRBD2, against the DNA was made. TRBV21-1 is a known pseudogene. The CDR3 consists of 18 residues. The CDR3 coding sequence is TGTGCCAGCAGCACGCAACCCAGGGAGGGCCGATTCTACAATGAGCAGTTCTTC. This sequence encodes CASSTQPREGRFYNEQFF.

The rearrangement uses TRBV7-8 and TRBJ2-2, with 12 bases lining up with TRBD1. After removal of 5 bases from V and 12 bases from J, the junction contained 7 bases not matched to a gene. Germline CDR1 SGHVS, CDR2 FQNEAQ. This CDR3 comprises 14 residues. The CDR3 loop reads CASSGGDRGLKLFF. CDR3 sequence (DNA): TGTGCCAGCAGCGGCGGGGACAGGGGGCTTAAGCTGTTTTTT.

The chain uses TRBV19 and TRBJ2-5; 7 positions match TRBD1. In germline, CDR1 is LNHDA, CDR2 SQIVND (reference sequence). CDR3 length: 14 amino acids. V shed 8 bases and J 5 bases; nucleotides not matched to a gene: 11. CDR3 DNA sequence: TGTGCCAGTCAAAGACAGGGTCTAGGGGAGACCCAGTACTTC. This sequence encodes CASQRQGLGETQYF.

The chain recombines TRBV5-1 with TRBJ2-3; D is tentatively TRBD1 or TRBD2 (5 bases each). The V end lost 0 bases, the J end lost 5 bases, and 10 bases lay between the germline ends. In germline, CDR1 is SGHRS, CDR2 YFSETQ. CDR3 size: 14 residues. The CDR3, as DNA: TGCGCCAGCAGCTTGGAGGCAGGGAGAGATACGCAGTATTTT. As protein: CASSLEAGRDTQYF.

The DNA for the CDR3 is TGTGCCAGCAGCTTAGACCCGACAGAATACGAGCAGTACTTC. This translates into CASSLDPTEYEQYF. This rearrangement joins TRBV11-3 to TRBJ2-5, with D possibly TRBD1 on 5 matching bases. The tail of the sequence fits TRBJ2-7 better, so the J call may be wrong. Germline-derived CDR1 and CDR2 are SGHNT and YENEEA. This CDR3 spans 14 amino acids.

The V and J genes are TRBV6-6 and TRBJ2-3; possibly TRBD2 for D (6 bases). CDR3 size: 14 residues. Trimming pared 7 bases from V and 2 bases from J, leaving 13 bases between. Germline V gene data show CDR1 as MNHNY and CDR2 as SVGAGI (reference sequence). The CDR3, as DNA: TGTGCCAGCATCAGAGCGGGTACCACAGATACGCAGTATTTT. This gives the protein CASIRAGTTDTQYF.

This clone was counted once. The gene calls are TRBV6-6 and TRBJ1-5; no reliable D call. The CDR3 is 15 amino acids. Germline CDR1 is MNHNY and CDR2 is SVGAGI (reference sequence). Trimming removed 7 bases from V and 6 bases from J, with 19 bases in between. The CDR3 DNA sequence: TGTGCCAGCACCGACGTTCAGGTAGTAGCTCAGCCCCAGCATTTT. Encoded protein: CASTDVQVVAQPQHF.

The chain couples TRBV7-9 to TRBJ2-7, with a weak D call TRBD2 (5 bases). Per the germline V gene, CDR1 is SEHNR and CDR2 is FQNEAQ (reference sequence). The CDR3 is made up of 13 amino acids. V lost 4 bases and J 3 bases, leaving 10 bases between the germline ends. The CDR3 DNA sequence: TGTGCCAGCAGCTCTGGACTGGGCTACGAGCAGTACTTC. Protein sequence: CASSSGLGYEQYF.

CDR3 nucleotide sequence: TGTGCCAGCAGTTTATCGGGACATTCGAACACTGAAGCTTTCTTT. Its translation is CASSLSGHSNTEAFF. The chain uses TRBV27 and TRBJ1-1; possible D gene TRBD1, 6 bases. Germline CDR1 MNHEY, CDR2 SMNVEV (reference sequence). Trimming removed 0 bases from V and 1 base from J, with 9 bases in between. This CDR3 is 15 amino acids long.